This TCR beta chain appears in the sequencing data of a study of blood T cell repertoires in COVID-19. Across the study: PBMCs, B-cell-depleted T cells, or T cells provided the cDNA or gDNA that made up the material.

The CDR3 consists of 14 residues. V was clipped by 0 bases and J by 5 bases, with 10 bases between them. Germline CDR1 SGHTA, CDR2 FQGNSA. As originally analysed: Amplification from reference gene primers served as the basis for estimated nucleated cell counts. This table comes from immunoSEQ multiplex PCR, and its TCRdb copy is limited to in-frame clones, with some not included. D and trimming were read from the DNA, whereas the V and J calls and clone size are those reported in that table. Found here are around 200,000 clones, roughly 88% of them singletons; the top ten hold 2.5% to 3.5%. The sample comprised peripheral blood. This chain connects TRBV7-2 to TRBJ2-5; TRBD1 might be the D (5 bases). This TCR derives from a man aged 55 to 70 with acute or convalescent COVID-19. The CDR3 nucleotides read TGTGCCAGCAGCTTAGCAGGGGCTAGGGAGACCCAGTACTTC. As protein: CASSLAGARETQYF.